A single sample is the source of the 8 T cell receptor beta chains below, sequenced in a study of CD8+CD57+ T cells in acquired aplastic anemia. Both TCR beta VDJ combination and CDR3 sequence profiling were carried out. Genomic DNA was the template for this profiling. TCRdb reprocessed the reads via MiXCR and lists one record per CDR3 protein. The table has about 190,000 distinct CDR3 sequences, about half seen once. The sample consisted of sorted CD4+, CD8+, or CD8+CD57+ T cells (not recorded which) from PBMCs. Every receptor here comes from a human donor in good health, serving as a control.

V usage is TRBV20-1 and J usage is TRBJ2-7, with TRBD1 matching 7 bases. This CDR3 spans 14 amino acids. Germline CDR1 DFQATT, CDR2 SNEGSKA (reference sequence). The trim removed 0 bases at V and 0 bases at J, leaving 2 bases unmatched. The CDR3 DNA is TGCAGTGCTAGAGAGGGACAGCTCTCCTACGAGCAGTACTTC. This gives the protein CSAREGQLSYEQYF.

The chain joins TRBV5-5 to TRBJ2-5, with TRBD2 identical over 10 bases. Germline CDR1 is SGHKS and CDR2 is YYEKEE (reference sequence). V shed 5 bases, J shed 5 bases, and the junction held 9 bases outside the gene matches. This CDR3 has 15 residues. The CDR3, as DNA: TGTGCCAGCAGTTTGAGCGGGGGGGCGGAGGAGACCCAGTACTTC. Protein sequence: CASSLSGGAEETQYF.

CDR3 DNA sequence: TGTGCCAGCAGAGAGGCCTTAAGCTCCTACAATGAGCAGTTCTTC. It specifies CASREALSSYNEQFF. The chain is built from TRBV6-5 and TRBJ2-1; D not certain. CDR1 MNHEY and CDR2 SVGAGI come from the germline V gene. Trimming left V 6 bases short and J 0 bases short, with 12 bases between. The CDR3 sequence is 15 residues long.

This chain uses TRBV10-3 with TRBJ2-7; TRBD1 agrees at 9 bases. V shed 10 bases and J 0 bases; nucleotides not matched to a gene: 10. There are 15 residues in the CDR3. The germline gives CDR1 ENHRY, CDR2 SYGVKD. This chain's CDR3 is CASTAGQGVSYEQYF. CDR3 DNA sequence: TGTGCCAGCACCGCGGGACAGGGAGTCTCCTACGAGCAGTACTTC.

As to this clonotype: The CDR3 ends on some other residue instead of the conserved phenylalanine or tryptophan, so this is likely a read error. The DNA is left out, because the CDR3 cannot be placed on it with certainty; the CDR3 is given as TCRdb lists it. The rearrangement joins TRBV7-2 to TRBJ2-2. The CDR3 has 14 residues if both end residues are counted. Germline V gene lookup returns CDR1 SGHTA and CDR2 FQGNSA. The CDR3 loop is CASSWIANTGELCA.

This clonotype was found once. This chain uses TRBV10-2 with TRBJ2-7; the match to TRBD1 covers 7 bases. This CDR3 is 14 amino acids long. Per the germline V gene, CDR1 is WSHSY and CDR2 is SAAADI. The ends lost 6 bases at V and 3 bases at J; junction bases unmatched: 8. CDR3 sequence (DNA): TGCGCCAGCAGCCCGACAGGGTCGGGCTACGAGCAGTACTTC. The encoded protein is CASSPTGSGYEQYF.

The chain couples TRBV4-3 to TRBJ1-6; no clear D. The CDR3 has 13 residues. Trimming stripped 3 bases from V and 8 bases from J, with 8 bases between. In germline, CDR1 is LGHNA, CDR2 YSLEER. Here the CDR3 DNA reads TGCGCCAGCAGCCAGGCAGGTTATTCACCCCTCCACTTT. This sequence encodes CASSQAGYSPLHF.

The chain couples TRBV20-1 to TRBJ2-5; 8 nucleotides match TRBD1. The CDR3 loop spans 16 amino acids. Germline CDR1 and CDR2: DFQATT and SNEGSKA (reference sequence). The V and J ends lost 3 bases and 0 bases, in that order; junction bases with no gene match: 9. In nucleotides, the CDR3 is TGCAGTGCTAGGTCCAGGGGGCAGTCGTACCAAGAGACCCAGTACTTC. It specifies CSARSRGQSYQETQYF.